Presented here are 27 T cell receptor beta chains from one specimen sequenced in a study of blood T cell repertoires in COVID-19. Produced via immunoSEQ multiplex PCR; TCRdb's table is partial and in-frame only. The sample holds about 110,000 clones; approximately 69% are singletons and the top ten take about 6%. Sequenced sample: peripheral blood. The receptors originated from a man at least 80 years old with acute or convalescent COVID-19.

This sequence joins TRBV29-1 and TRBJ2-1; D perhaps matches TRBD1 (7 bases). Trimming removed 8 bases at V and 9 bases at J, with 17 bases between. The CDR3 has 12 amino acids. Germline V gene lookup returns CDR1 SQVTM and CDR2 ANQGSEA. CDR3 residues: CSSSRGAGEQFF. The CDR3 DNA is TGCAGCTCCTCCAGGGGGGCCGGTGAGCAGTTCTTC.

V gene TRBV28 combines with J gene TRBJ2-2; 7 bases match TRBD2. The V and J ends lost 6 bases and 7 bases, in that order; junction bases with no gene match: 11. CDR3 length: 15 amino acids. CDR1 is MDHEN, CDR2 SYDVKM, per germline. For the CDR3, the DNA is TGTGCCAGCAGCCCCGGGGGGAAAGAGAGCGGGGAGCTGTTTTTT. Translated, it gives CASSPGGKESGELFF.

The rearrangement joins TRBV19 to TRBJ1-1, with TRBD1 matching over 8 bases. This CDR3 spans 14 amino acids. Germline trimming cut 6 bases from V and 4 bases from J; bases unmatched to any gene: 7. Germline CDR1 LNHDA, CDR2 SQIVND (reference sequence). CDR3 DNA: TGTGCCAGTAGCCTGACAGGGGTGGGCACTGAAGCTTTCTTT. Its protein product is CASSLTGVGTEAFF.

This clone was recorded once. The chain links TRBV18 to TRBJ2-7; 7 nucleotides align to TRBD2. The ends lost 3 bases at V and 4 bases at J; junction bases unmatched: 9. Germline values: CDR1 KGHSH, CDR2 LQKENI. This CDR3 contains 15 residues. CDR3 region: CASSPTGTNLYEQYF. In nucleotides, the CDR3 is TGTGCCAGCTCACCTACCGGGACTAATTTATACGAGCAGTACTTC. Based on the CDR3 plus reference TRBV18 and TRBJ2-7, the full variable domain is NAGVMQNPRHLVRRRGQEARLRCSPMKGHSHVYWYRQLPEEGLKFMVYLQKENIIDESGMPKERFSAEFPKEGPSILRIQQVVRGDSAAYFCASSPTGTNLYEQYFGPGTRLTVT.

V gene TRBV19 combines with J gene TRBJ2-1; 12 bases map to TRBD2. The V gene end was trimmed by 9 bases and the J gene end by 6 bases; junction bases not matched to a gene: 6. The CDR3 contains 14 residues. Germline V CDR1 and CDR2: LNHDA, SQIVND (reference sequence). The CDR3 coding sequence is TGTGCCAGCCGGACTAGCGGGACGGGCAATGAGCAGTTCTTC. This sequence encodes CASRTSGTGNEQFF.

This clone showed up just a few times. The gene calls are TRBV19 and TRBJ1-5; 7 positions agree with TRBD1. J was trimmed by 7 bases and V by 7 bases; bases with no gene match: 7. This CDR3 contains 13 residues. Germline CDR1 reads LNHDA; CDR2 reads SQIVND (reference sequence). The CDR3 here is CASNDREVQPQHF. In DNA form, the CDR3 reads TGTGCCAGTAACGACAGGGAAGTACAGCCCCAGCATTTT.

This chain uses TRBV5-6 with TRBJ2-5, with a possible D match to TRBD1 (5 bases). The length of the CDR3 is 12 residues. From germline, CDR1 is SGHDT and CDR2 YYEEEE. Trimming pared 5 bases from V and 6 bases from J, leaving 11 bases between. The CDR3 sequence: CASRGWGQTQYF. The CDR3 DNA follows: TGTGCCAGCAGGGGGTGGGGCCAGACCCAGTACTTC.

This clone occurred once. The V and J genes are TRBV9 and TRBJ1-1; D remains unclear. V lost 1 base to trimming and J lost 3 bases, with 10 bases between them. This CDR3 has 14 residues. CDR1 is SGDLS, CDR2 YYNGEE, per germline. CDR3 coding DNA: TGTGCCAGCAGCGTAACTGAGGGCTACACTGAAGCTTTCTTT. It translates to CASSVTEGYTEAFF. Using reference TRBV9 and TRBJ1-1 for the parts outside the CDR3, the full variable domain is DSGVTQTPKHLITATGQRVTLRCSPRSGDLSVYWYQQSLDQGLQFLIQYYNGEERAKGNILERFSAQQFPDLHSELNLSSLELGDSALYFCASSVTEGYTEAFFGQGTRLTVV.

The J gene is TRBJ2-1, the V gene TRBV29-1, with 8 bases lining up with TRBD2. Looked up from germline, CDR1 is SQVTM and CDR2 is ANQGSEA. The ends lost 6 bases at V and 10 bases at J; junction bases unmatched: 26. CDR3 length: 18 residues. The CDR3 DNA reads TGCAGCGTGGATGCGGGCCTTCATAGCGGGAAGGACCTGGGGGAGCAGTTCTTC. This encodes CSVDAGLHSGKDLGEQFF.

The chain recombines TRBV7-2 with TRBJ1-4; TRBD1 matches 9 bases. Germline trimming cut 5 bases from V and 5 bases from J; bases unmatched to any gene: 6. Germline lookup yields CDR1 SGHTA and CDR2 FQGNSA. CDR3 length: 15 residues. CDR3 protein: CASSTGGTGNEKLFF. DNA of the CDR3: TGTGCCAGCAGCACAGGTGGGACAGGGAATGAAAAACTGTTTTTT. The whole variable domain, filled in from reference TRBV7-2 and TRBJ1-4, reads GAGVSQSPSNKVTEKGKDVELRCDPISGHTALYWYRQSLGQGLEFLIYFQGNSAPDKSGLPSDRFSAERTGGSVSTLTIQRTQQEDSAVYLCASSTGGTGNEKLFFGSGTQLSVL.

The chain recombines TRBV19 with TRBJ1-2; weak D call: TRBD1 (6 bases). The CDR3 spans 14 residues. Germline CDR1 LNHDA, CDR2 SQIVND (reference sequence). Trimming took 3 bases from V and 8 from J, leaving 16 bases between them. DNA of the CDR3: TGTGCCAGTAGTATGCGGGGGCAGGTTCGGGGCTACACCTTC. Residues: CASSMRGQVRGYTF.

The chain has TRBV5-1 and TRBJ2-5, with TRBD2 identical over 11 bases. CDR1 and CDR2 (germline): SGHRS, YFSETQ. V dropped 0 bases and J dropped 5; count of bases not matched to a gene: 9. The CDR3 length is 17 residues. DNA for the CDR3: TGCGCCAGCAGCTTGGGAGTGGGACTAGCGGTAGTGGAGACCCAGTACTTC. Amino acid sequence: CASSLGVGLAVVETQYF.

The chain carries TRBV19 and TRBJ2-5; perhaps TRBD2 as D (6 bases). V was cut by 3 bases and J by 8 bases, with 13 bases left in between. Looked up from germline, CDR1 is LNHDA and CDR2 is SQIVND (reference sequence). CDR3 length: 13 amino acids. The chain's CDR3 is CASSIGGGLTQYF. In nucleotides, the CDR3 is TGTGCCAGTAGTATCGGGGGAGGTTTAACCCAGTACTTC.

V and J are TRBV9 and TRBJ2-1; no clear D gene. There are 12 residues in the CDR3. Trimming cost V 4 bases and J 3 bases, with 5 bases left between them. Per the germline V gene, CDR1 is SGDLS and CDR2 is YYNGEE. The CDR3 region has the DNA TGTGCCAGCAGCTCTTACTACAATGAGCAGTTCTTC. It translates to CASSSYYNEQFF.

V gene TRBV27 combines with J gene TRBJ1-5, with 7 bases that match TRBD1. There are 14 residues in the CDR3. V lost 8 bases, J lost 7 bases, and 11 bases stayed unmatched. CDR1 and CDR2 from the germline V gene are MNHEY and SMNVEV (reference sequence). The CDR3 loop is CASSPGTAFQPQHF. The CDR3, as DNA: TGTGCCAGCTCCCCTGGGACAGCTTTCCAGCCCCAGCATTTT.

This clone was seen only once. The chain has TRBV6-2 or TRBV6-3 and TRBJ1-2, with D unresolved. This CDR3 region has 14 residues. CDR1 is MNHEY and CDR2 is SVGEGT in the germline V gene. Trimming cost V 4 bases and J 5 bases, with 14 bases left between them. The DNA for the CDR3 is TGTGCCAGCAGTTTACGACCGGGTGGTTATGGCTACACCTTC. Protein sequence: CASSLRPGGYGYTF.

The gene calls are TRBV28 and TRBJ1-5; D call uncertain. V shed 4 bases and J shed 7 bases, with 11 bases lying between them. CDR3 length: 13 amino acids. Germline V CDR1 and CDR2: MDHEN, SYDVKM. CDR3 sequence reads: CASSSAAGQPQHF. In DNA form, the CDR3 reads TGTGCCAGCAGTTCGGCGGCCGGGCAGCCCCAGCATTTT.

Comment on this clone: Other DNA sequences in the sample encode the same CDR3. J is TRBJ1-5 and V is TRBV11-2, with unresolved D. The germline V gene encodes CDR1 SGHAT and CDR2 FQNNGV. V was cut by 3 bases and J by 3 bases, with 6 bases left in between. CDR3 length: 13 residues. In nucleotides, the CDR3 is TGTGCCAGCAGCTTCAGTGACAATCAGCCCCAGCATTTT. Its translation: CASSFSDNQPQHF.

The chain has TRBV5-1 and TRBJ2-7; 8 bases are a match to TRBD2. The CDR3 is made up of 15 amino acids. J was trimmed by 4 bases and V by 0 bases; bases with no gene match: 6. CDR1 and CDR2 (germline): SGHRS, YFSETQ. For the CDR3, the DNA is TGCGCCAGCAGCTTGGTGTCGGGAGGGGAGTACGAGCAGTACTTC. Its protein is CASSLVSGGEYEQYF. Using reference TRBV5-1 and TRBJ2-7 for the parts outside the CDR3, the full variable domain is KAGVTQTPRYLIKTRGQQVTLSCSPISGHRSVSWYQQTPGQGLQFLFEYFSETQRNKGNFPGRFSGRQFSNSRSEMNVSTLELGDSALYLCASSLVSGGEYEQYFGPGTRLTVT.

The chain recombines TRBV7-2 with TRBJ2-5, with D unclear. The length of the CDR3 is 14 residues. V lost 4 bases and J lost 11, with 20 bases in between. Germline lookup yields CDR1 SGHTA and CDR2 FQGNSA. CDR3 sequence reads: CASSSLNLALKQYF. For the CDR3, the DNA is TGTGCCAGCAGCTCCCTTAATTTAGCCTTAAAACAGTACTTC.

Comments on this clone: The junction and the germline gene differ at one end; a read error may be behind it. This chain joins TRBV7-2 and TRBJ1-4; tentatively, D is TRBD1 (6 bases). The CDR3 totals 16 residues. Germline assignment: CDR1 SGHTA and CDR2 FQGNSA. Here the CDR3 DNA reads TGTGCCAGCAGCCTAGCGGCGGGGGCGCCGGAGGAAAAACTGTTTTTT. This gives the protein CASSLAAGAPEEKLFF.

This clone was seen only once. The genes are TRBV5-1 and TRBJ1-4, with TRBD1 identical over 7 bases. Germline CDR1 is SGHRS and CDR2 is YFSETQ. V shed 4 bases and J 0 bases; nucleotides not matched to a gene: 3. CDR3 length equals 15 residues. CDR3 nucleotide sequence: TGCGCCAGCAGCGTAGGGACAGCAACTAATGAAAAACTGTTTTTT. Protein sequence: CASSVGTATNEKLFF. Drawing the rest from reference TRBV5-1 and TRBJ1-4, the complete variable domain is KAGVTQTPRYLIKTRGQQVTLSCSPISGHRSVSWYQQTPGQGLQFLFEYFSETQRNKGNFPGRFSGRQFSNSRSEMNVSTLELGDSALYLCASSVGTATNEKLFFGSGTQLSVL.

This clone is a singleton in its sample. The chain combines TRBV19 with TRBJ2-7; 8 nucleotides line up with TRBD2. Germline loops: CDR1 LNHDA, CDR2 SQIVND (reference sequence). This CDR3 has 15 amino acids. With V trimmed by 3 bases and J by 4 bases, 8 bases remained unmatched. CDR3 DNA: TGTGCCAGTAGTATTCAAACTAGCGGACCTTACGAGCAGTACTTC. Encoded protein: CASSIQTSGPYEQYF.

This clone was counted between two and nine times. The chain uses TRBV14 and TRBJ2-2; D not resolved. The V gene's germline CDR1 is SGHDN and CDR2 FVKESK. CDR3 length: 13 amino acids. Trimming shortened V by 1 base and J by 6 bases, and 6 bases separated the two germline ends. The CDR3 DNA reads TGTGCCAGCAGCCAAGCTTTAGCCGGGGAGCTGTTTTTT. It is translated as CASSQALAGELFF.

The J gene is TRBJ2-1, the V gene TRBV6-2 or TRBV6-3; TRBD2 aligns across 10 bases. Germline V lookup: CDR1 MNHEY, CDR2 SVGEGT. J was trimmed by 5 bases and V by 4 bases; bases with no gene match: 5. The CDR3 is made up of 15 amino acids. The CDR3 here is CASSSGLARDNEQFF. The CDR3 coding sequence is TGTGCCAGCAGTTCGGGACTAGCGAGAGACAATGAGCAGTTCTTC.

This rearrangement joins TRBV7-2 to TRBJ2-1; TRBD1 might be the D (5 bases). Germline loops: CDR1 SGHTA, CDR2 FQGNSA. The CDR3 is 12 residues long. V shed 6 bases and J shed 8 bases, with 11 bases lying between them. CDR3 sequence reads: CASRGEFHEQFF. In nucleotides, the CDR3 is TGTGCCAGCAGAGGGGAATTCCATGAGCAGTTCTTC. Using reference TRBV7-2 and TRBJ2-1 for the parts outside the CDR3, the full variable domain is GAGVSQSPSNKVTEKGKDVELRCDPISGHTALYWYRQSLGQGLEFLIYFQGNSAPDKSGLPSDRFSAERTGGSVSTLTIQRTQQEDSAVYLCASRGEFHEQFFGPGTRLTVL.

The CDR3 bases are TGTGCCAGCAGCCGACTCGGGACAGCCCAAGAGACCCAGTACTTC. This encodes CASSRLGTAQETQYF. This chain connects TRBV7-9 to TRBJ2-5, with 7 bases fitting TRBD1. Per germline, CDR1 SEHNR and CDR2 FQNEAQ (reference sequence). CDR3 length equals 15 residues. Unmatched junction bases numbered 7, after V lost 5 bases and J lost 1 base.